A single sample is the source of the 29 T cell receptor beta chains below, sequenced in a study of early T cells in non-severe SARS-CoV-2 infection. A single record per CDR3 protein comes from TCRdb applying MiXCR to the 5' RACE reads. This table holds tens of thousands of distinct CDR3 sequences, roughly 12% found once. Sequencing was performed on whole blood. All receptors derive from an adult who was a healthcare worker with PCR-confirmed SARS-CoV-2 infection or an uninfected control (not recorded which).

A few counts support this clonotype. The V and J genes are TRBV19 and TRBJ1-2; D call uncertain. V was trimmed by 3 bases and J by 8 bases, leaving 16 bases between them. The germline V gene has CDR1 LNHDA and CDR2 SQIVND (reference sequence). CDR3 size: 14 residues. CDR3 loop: CASSIFKGLGGYTF. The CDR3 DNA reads TGTGCCAGTAGTATTTTCAAGGGTCTAGGCGGCTACACCTTC.

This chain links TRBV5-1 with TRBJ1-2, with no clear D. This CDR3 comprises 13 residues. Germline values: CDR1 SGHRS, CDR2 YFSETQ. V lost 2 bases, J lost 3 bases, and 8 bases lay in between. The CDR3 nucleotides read TGCGCCAGCAGCTTCGGACGGGACTATGGCTACACCTTC. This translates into CASSFGRDYGYTF.

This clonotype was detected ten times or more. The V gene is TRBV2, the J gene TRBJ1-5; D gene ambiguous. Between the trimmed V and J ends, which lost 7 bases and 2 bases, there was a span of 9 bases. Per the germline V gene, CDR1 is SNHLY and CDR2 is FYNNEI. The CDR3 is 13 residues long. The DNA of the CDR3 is TGTGCCAGCAACGCTGGGCGCAATCAGCCCCAGCATTTT. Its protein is CASNAGRNQPQHF.

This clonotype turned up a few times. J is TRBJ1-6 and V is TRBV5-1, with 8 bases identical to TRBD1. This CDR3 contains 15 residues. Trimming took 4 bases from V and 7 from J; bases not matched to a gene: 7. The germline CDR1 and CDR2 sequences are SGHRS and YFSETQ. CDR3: CASSRGQGFNSPLHF. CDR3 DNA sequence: TGCGCCAGCAGCAGAGGACAGGGTTTCAATTCACCCCTCCACTTT.

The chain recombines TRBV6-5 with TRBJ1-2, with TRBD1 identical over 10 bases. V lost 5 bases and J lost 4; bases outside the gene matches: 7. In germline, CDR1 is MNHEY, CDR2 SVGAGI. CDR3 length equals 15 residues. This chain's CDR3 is CASSAIGQGVYGYTF. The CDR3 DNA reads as TGTGCCAGCAGTGCAATAGGACAGGGGGTCTATGGCTACACCTTC.

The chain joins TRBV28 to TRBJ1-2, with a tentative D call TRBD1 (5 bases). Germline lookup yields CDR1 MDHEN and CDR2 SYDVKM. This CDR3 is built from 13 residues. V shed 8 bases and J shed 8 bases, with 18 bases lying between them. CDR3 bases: TGTGCCAGCGGGTCGCAAAAGGGGTACGGCTACACCTTC. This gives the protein CASGSQKGYGYTF.

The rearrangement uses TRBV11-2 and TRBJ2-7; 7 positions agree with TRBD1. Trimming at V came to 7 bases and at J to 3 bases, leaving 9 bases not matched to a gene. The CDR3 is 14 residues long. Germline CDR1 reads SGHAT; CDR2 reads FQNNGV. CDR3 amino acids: CASNLGQIGYEQYF. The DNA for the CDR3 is TGTGCCAGCAACTTGGGACAGATTGGCTACGAGCAGTACTTC. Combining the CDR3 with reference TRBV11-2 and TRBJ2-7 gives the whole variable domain EAGVAQSPRYKIIEKRQSVAFWCNPISGHATLYWYQQILGQGPKLLIQFQNNGVVDDSQLPKDRFSAERLKGVDSTLKIQPAKLEDSAVYLCASNLGQIGYEQYFGPGTRLTVT.

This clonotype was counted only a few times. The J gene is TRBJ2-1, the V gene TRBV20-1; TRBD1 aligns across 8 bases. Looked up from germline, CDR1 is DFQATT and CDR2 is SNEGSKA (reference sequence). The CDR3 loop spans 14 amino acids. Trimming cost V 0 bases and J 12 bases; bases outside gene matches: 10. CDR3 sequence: CSARDERDRLRQFF. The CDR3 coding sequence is TGCAGTGCTAGAGATGAAAGGGACAGGCTCCGGCAGTTCTTC.

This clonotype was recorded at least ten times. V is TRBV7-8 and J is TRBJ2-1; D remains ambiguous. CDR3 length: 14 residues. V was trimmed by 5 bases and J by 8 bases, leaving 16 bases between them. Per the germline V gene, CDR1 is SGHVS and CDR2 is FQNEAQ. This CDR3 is CASSKSLVVDEQFF. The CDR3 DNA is TGTGCCAGCAGCAAATCCTTAGTGGTTGATGAGCAGTTCTTC.

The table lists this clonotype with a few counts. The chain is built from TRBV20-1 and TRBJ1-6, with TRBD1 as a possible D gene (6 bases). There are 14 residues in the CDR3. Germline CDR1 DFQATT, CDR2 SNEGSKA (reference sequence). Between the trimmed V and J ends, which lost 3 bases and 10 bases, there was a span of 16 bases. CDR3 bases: TGCAGTGCTAGTTTATCAGGGGTGGGATCACCCCTCCACTTT. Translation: CSASLSGVGSPLHF.

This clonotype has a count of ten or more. Here the CDR3 reads CASSFNWGTGELFF. CDR3 bases: TGTGCCAGCAGCTTCAATTGGGGTACCGGGGAGCTGTTTTTT. The chain employs TRBV7-3 and TRBJ2-2; the D is unclear. Germline CDR1 SGHTA, CDR2 FQGTGA. Trimming shortened V by 3 bases and J by 5 bases, and 10 bases separated the two germline ends. The CDR3 is made up of 14 amino acids.

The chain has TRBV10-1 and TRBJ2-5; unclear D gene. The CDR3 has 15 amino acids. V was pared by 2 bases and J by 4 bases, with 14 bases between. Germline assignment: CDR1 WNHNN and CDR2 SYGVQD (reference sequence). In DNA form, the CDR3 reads TGCGCCAGCAGTGAGACCCGTAGCCGCGGAGAGACCCAGTACTTC. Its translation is CASSETRSRGETQYF.

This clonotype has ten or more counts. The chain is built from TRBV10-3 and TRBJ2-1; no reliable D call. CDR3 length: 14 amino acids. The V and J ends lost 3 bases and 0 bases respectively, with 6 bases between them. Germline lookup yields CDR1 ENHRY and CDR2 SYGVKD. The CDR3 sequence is CAISETVSYNEQFF. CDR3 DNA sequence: TGTGCCATCAGTGAAACAGTCTCCTACAATGAGCAGTTCTTC.

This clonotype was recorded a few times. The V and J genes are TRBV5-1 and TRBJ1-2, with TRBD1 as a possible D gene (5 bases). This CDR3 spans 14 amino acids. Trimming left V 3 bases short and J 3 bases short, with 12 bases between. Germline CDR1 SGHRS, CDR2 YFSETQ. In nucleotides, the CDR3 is TGCGCCAGCAGCTCTTCAGGGAACGACTATGGCTACACCTTC. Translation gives CASSSSGNDYGYTF.

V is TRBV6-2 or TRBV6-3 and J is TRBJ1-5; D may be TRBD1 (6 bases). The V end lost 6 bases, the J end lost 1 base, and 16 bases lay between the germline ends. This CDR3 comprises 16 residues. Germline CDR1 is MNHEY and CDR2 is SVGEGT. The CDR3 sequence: CASSHSTRGSNQPQHF. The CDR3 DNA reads TGTGCCAGCAGCCACTCGACCAGGGGAAGCAATCAGCCCCAGCATTTT.

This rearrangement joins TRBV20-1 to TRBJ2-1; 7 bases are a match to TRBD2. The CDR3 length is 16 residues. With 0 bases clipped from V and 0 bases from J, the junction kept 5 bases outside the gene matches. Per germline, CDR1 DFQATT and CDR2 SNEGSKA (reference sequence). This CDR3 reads CSARDVGGSSYNEQFF. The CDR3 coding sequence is TGCAGTGCTAGAGATGTGGGCGGGAGCTCCTACAATGAGCAGTTCTTC.

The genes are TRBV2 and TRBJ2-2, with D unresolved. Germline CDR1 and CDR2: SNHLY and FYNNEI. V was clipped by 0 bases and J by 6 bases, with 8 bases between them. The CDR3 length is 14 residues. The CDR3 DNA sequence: TGTGCCAGCAGTGAAGCGCTGCTGTCCGGGGAGCTGTTTTTT. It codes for CASSEALLSGELFF.

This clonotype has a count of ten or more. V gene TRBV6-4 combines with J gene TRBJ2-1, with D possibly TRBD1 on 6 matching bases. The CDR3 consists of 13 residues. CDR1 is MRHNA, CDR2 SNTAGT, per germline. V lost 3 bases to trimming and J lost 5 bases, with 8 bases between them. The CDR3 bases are TGTGCCAGCAGTGAGGGGACAAACAATGAGCAGTTCTTC. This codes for CASSEGTNNEQFF.

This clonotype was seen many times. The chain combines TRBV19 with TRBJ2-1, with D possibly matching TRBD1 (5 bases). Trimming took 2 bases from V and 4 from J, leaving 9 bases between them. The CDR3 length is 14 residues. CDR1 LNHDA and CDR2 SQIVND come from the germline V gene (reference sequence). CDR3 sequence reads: CASSIRGTYNEQFF. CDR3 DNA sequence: TGTGCCAGTAGTATAAGGGGAACTTACAATGAGCAGTTCTTC.

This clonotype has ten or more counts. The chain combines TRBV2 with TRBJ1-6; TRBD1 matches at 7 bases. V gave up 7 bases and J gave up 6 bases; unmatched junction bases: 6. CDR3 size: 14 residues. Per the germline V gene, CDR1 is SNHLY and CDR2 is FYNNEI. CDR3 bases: TGTGCCAGCATCCCACAGGGGTTTAATTCACCCCTCCACTTT. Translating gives CASIPQGFNSPLHF.

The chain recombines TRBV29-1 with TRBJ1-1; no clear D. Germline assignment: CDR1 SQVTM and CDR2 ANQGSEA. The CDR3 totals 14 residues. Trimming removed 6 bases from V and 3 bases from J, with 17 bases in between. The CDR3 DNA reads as TGCAGCGTCGGACGCGGGGTGTTAGACACTGAAGCTTTCTTT. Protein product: CSVGRGVLDTEAFF.

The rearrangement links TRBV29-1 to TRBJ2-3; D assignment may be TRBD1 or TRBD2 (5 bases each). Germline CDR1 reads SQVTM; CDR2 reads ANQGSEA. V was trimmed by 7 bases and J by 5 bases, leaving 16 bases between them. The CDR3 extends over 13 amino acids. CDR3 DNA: TGCAGCGCTAGCCCTCTAAGGGGAGATACGCAGTATTTT. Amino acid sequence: CSASPLRGDTQYF.

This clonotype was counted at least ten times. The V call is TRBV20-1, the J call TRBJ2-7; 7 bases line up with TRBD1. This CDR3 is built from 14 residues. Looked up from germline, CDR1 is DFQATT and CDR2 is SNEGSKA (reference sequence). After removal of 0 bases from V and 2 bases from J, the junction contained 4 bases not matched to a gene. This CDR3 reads CSAREDREPYEQYF. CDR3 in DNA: TGCAGTGCTAGAGAAGACAGGGAACCCTACGAGCAGTACTTC.

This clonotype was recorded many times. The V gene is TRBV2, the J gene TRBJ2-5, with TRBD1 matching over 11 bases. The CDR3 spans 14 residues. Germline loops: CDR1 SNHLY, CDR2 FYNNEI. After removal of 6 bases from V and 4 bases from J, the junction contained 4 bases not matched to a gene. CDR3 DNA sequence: TGTGCCAGCAGGGACAGGGGGCTCGGAGAGACCCAGTACTTC. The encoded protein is CASRDRGLGETQYF.

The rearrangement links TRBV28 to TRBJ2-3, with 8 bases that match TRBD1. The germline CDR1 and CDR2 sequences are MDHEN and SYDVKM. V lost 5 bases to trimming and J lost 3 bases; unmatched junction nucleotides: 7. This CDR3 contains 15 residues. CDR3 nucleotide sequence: TGTGCCAGCAGTCCAAGGACAGGGAAGACAGATACGCAGTATTTT. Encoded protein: CASSPRTGKTDTQYF.

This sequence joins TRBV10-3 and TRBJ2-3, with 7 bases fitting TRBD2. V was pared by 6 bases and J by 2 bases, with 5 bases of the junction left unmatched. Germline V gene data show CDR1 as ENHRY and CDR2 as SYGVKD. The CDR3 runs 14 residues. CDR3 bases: TGTGCCATCAGCCAGCGGGGAAACACAGATACGCAGTATTTT. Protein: CAISQRGNTDTQYF.

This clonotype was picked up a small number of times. The CDR3 DNA reads as TGTGCCAGCAGCTTAGGGTGGGGAGATACGCAGTATTTT. The encoded protein is CASSLGWGDTQYF. The J gene is TRBJ2-3, the V gene TRBV7-2; D not resolved. The CDR3 runs 13 residues. The V end lost 1 base, the J end lost 5 bases, and 7 bases lay between the germline ends. Germline values: CDR1 SGHTA, CDR2 FQGNSA.

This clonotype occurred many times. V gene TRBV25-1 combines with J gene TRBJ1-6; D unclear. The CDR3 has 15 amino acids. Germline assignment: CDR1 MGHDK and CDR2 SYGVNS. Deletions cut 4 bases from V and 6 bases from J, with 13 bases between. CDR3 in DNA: TGTGCCAGCAGTGCGACGGGGATTACTAATTCACCCCTCCACTTT. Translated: CASSATGITNSPLHF.

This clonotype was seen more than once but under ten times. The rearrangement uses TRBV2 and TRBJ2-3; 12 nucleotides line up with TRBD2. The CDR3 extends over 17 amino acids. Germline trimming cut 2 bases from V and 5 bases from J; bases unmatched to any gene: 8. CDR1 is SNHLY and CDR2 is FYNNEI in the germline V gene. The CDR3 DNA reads TGTGCCAGCAGTGAAAAAGCTAGCGGGGGGGCCTTAGATACGCAGTATTTT. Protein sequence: CASSEKASGGALDTQYF.